Each of the 5 T cell receptor beta chains below was sequenced from the same sample in a study of blood T cell repertoires in COVID-19. TCRdb's table, derived via immunoSEQ multiplex PCR, lists solely in-frame clones and lacks some. The sample includes roughly 360,000 clones, roughly 90% seen only once; the top ten take more than 0.9%. Sequencing was carried out using PBMCs or T cells enriched from blood (not recorded which). All receptors come from a woman aged 25-40 years with acute COVID-19.

V and J are TRBV27 and TRBJ2-2; D is perhaps TRBD1 (6 bases). Germline lookup yields CDR1 MNHEY and CDR2 SMNVEV (reference sequence). V lost 5 bases to trimming and J lost 7 bases, with 14 bases between them. The CDR3 is 14 amino acids. The CDR3 DNA reads as TGTGCCAGCAGTCCCTTAGGGGGTGGCGGGGAGCTGTTTTTT. It specifies CASSPLGGGGELFF.

The chain employs TRBV7-3 and TRBJ2-3, with 10 bases lining up with TRBD2. This CDR3 contains 19 residues. V shed 1 base and J 2 bases; nucleotides not matched to a gene: 12. Germline V CDR1 and CDR2: SGHTA, FQGTGA. Here the CDR3 DNA reads TGTGCCAGCAGCTTAAATTCCGAAAGGACTAGCGGATACACAGATACGCAGTATTTT. Translation gives CASSLNSERTSGYTDTQYF.

This clone was observed a few times. J is TRBJ2-3 and V is TRBV24-1; D unresolved. CDR3 length equals 13 residues. Germline V gene sequence: CDR1 KGHDR, CDR2 SFDVKD. V was trimmed by 3 bases and J by 5 bases, leaving 8 bases between them. As DNA, the CDR3 is TGTGCCACCAGTGATGCTAGTGGAGATACGCAGTATTTT. Its translation is CATSDASGDTQYF.

The V call is TRBV5-6, the J call TRBJ2-7; 8 bases are shared with TRBD1. This CDR3 spans 14 amino acids. J lost 3 bases, V lost 6 bases, and 8 bases had no gene match. The germline V gene encodes CDR1 SGHDT and CDR2 YYEEEE. Here the CDR3 DNA reads TGTGCCAGCACCCGTCGACAGGGGTACTACGAGCAGTACTTC. It specifies CASTRRQGYYEQYF. Full variable domain (missing parts from reference TRBV5-6 and TRBJ2-7): DAGVTQSPTHLIKTRGQQVTLRCSPKSGHDTVSWYQQALGQGPQFIFQYYEEEERQRGNFPDRFSGHQFPNYSSELNVNALLLGDSALYLCASTRRQGYYEQYFGPGTRLTVT.

This sequence joins TRBV2 and TRBJ1-6, with 9 bases matching TRBD1. Germline loops: CDR1 SNHLY, CDR2 FYNNEI. The CDR3 sequence is 15 residues long. The J segment lost 7 bases and the V segment lost 5 bases, leaving 6 bases of the junction unmatched. The CDR3 nucleotides are TGTGCCAGCAGTACACAGGGGGCTTTGAATTCACCCCTCCACTTT. Protein product: CASSTQGALNSPLHF.